A single sample is the source of the 5 T cell receptor beta chains below, sequenced in a study of OX40 agonist ivuxolimab in advanced cancers. The protocol used for the library was the immunoSEQ multiplex PCR assay. Not all clones reach the TCRdb copy of this immuneACCESS table, which keeps in-frame sequences only. Checked studies attribute under half of the gap to unresolved V genes and leave the rest unexplained. The sample records about 67,000 clones, about 84% of which are singletons. Jointly, the top ten make up less than 9.5% of the sample. The sample in question was CD4+ or CD8+ T cells sorted from blood, obtained in a trial of the OX40 agonist ivuxolimab. The receptors shown here come from an adult with an advanced solid tumor such as melanoma, head and neck, liver or kidney cancer.

The V call is TRBV30, the J call TRBJ1-1; TRBD1 matches 8 bases. Germline loops: CDR1 GTSNPN, CDR2 SVGIG (reference sequence). This CDR3 region has 13 residues. J was trimmed by 2 bases and V by 5 bases; bases with no gene match: 4. The CDR3 region has the DNA TGTGCCTGGGGACAGGGAGGTAACACTGAAGCTTTCTTT. Translation gives CAWGQGGNTEAFF.

The chain links TRBV19 to TRBJ2-1; TRBD2 aligns across 8 bases. The trim removed 2 bases at V and 1 base at J, leaving 4 bases unmatched. Germline loops: CDR1 LNHDA, CDR2 SQIVND (reference sequence). The CDR3 runs to 16 residues. CDR3 residues: CASSILSGGSYNEQFF. The CDR3 DNA follows: TGTGCCAGTAGTATACTGAGCGGGGGTTCCTACAATGAGCAGTTCTTC.

The V call is TRBV5-1, the J call TRBJ1-2; weak D call: TRBD1 (5 bases). The CDR3 loop spans 16 amino acids. The germline gives CDR1 SGHRS, CDR2 YFSETQ. V lost 6 bases and J 2 bases, leaving 20 bases between the germline ends. For the CDR3, the DNA is TGCGCCAGCAACTACTCGCCTTTCACAGGAAACTATGGCTACACCTTC. Translating gives CASNYSPFTGNYGYTF.

V gene TRBV5-1 combines with J gene TRBJ2-3; 12 bases match TRBD2. Germline CDR1 is SGHRS and CDR2 is YFSETQ. The CDR3 runs to 15 residues. Trimming removed 2 bases from V and 3 bases from J; junction bases left unmatched: 1. CDR3 nucleotides: TGCGCCAGCAGCTTTGGACTAGCGGGGACAGATACGCAGTATTTT. Translated, it gives CASSFGLAGTDTQYF. Full variable domain (rest looked up from reference TRBV5-1 and TRBJ2-3): KAGVTQTPRYLIKTRGQQVTLSCSPISGHRSVSWYQQTPGQGLQFLFEYFSETQRNKGNFPGRFSGRQFSNSRSEMNVSTLELGDSALYLCASSFGLAGTDTQYFGPGTRLTVL.

V gene TRBV10-3 combines with J gene TRBJ2-2; the D gene is possibly TRBD2 (7 bases). Trimming left V 2 bases short and J 5 bases short, with 12 bases between. The CDR3 extends over 15 amino acids. CDR1 and CDR2 from the germline V gene are ENHRY and SYGVKD. CDR3 in amino acids: CAISEAGARTGELFF. The DNA of the CDR3 is TGTGCCATCAGTGAGGCGGGGGCGCGAACCGGGGAGCTGTTTTTT.